This TCR beta chain was identified during a study of vaccination effects on CD4 cells after COVID-19. Points from the study as a whole: Clones that were induced by infection or by vaccine showed marked contraction late after vaccination.

This clone appeared a few times. Its antigen is still unknown. The ViraFEST assay expanded antigen-specific CD4+ T cells with viral peptide pools before sequencing. The authors isolated CD4+ T cells after roughly eleven days of culture. The cohort was immunized with two doses of either the BNT162b2 or mRNA-1273 vaccine. The authors replaced half the medium with IL-2 medium on days 3 and 7. The germline CDR1 and CDR2 sequences are LNHNV and YYDKDF (reference sequence). V gave up 10 bases and J gave up 6 bases; unmatched junction bases: 11. The CDR3 consists of 14 residues. Libraries were prepared by immunoSEQ multiplex PCR; TCRdb keeps only in-frame clonotypes and omits some of them. The sample contains around 30,000 clones, over 70% of which appear only once.

The source was CD4+ T cells from PBMCs cultured with HCoV-NL63 spike peptides, collected after COVID-19 vaccination. The sequence was obtained from a human donor who received a COVID-19 vaccine. The chain joins TRBV15 to TRBJ2-5; 10 bases are shared with TRBD2. The CDR3 nucleotides read TGTGCCATCCAGCGGGGGGGAGACGGGCAGACCCAGTACTTC. Translated, it gives CAIQRGGDGQTQYF. The full variable domain, with the rest looked up from reference TRBV15 and TRBJ2-5, is DAMVIQNPRYQVTQFGKPVTLSCSQTLNHNVMYWYQQKSSQAPKLLFHYYDKDFNNEADTPDNFQSRRPNTSFCFLDIRSPGLGDTAMYLCAIQRGGDGQTQYFGPGTRLLVL.